A selection of T cell receptor beta chains follows, all from one sample in a study of a mutant IDH1 vaccine in newly diagnosed glioma. TCRdb's copy holds only in-frame clones and misses some; the assay was immunoSEQ multiplex PCR. The profile covers about 88,000 clones, with more than 65% appearing a single time and 5% to 5.5% taken by the ten largest. This specimen consisted of PBMCs, obtained from a glioma patient treated with radiotherapy, temozolomide or both. These receptors came from a man aged 35-49 years with glioma. Some clones in this sample may be carry-over from other donors' samples. CDR3s include the opening cysteine and the closing phenylalanine or tryptophan. A D gene is named only where the DNA matches it firmly. Expanded clones get a size class; other rows say once, few or many, or leave the size out.

D gene | J gene | V gene | clone size | CDR3 protein | CDR3 DNA
TRBD2 | TRBJ2-1 | TRBV7-9 | . | CASSLASLGGGPDNEQFF | TGTGCCAGCAGCTTAGCCTCCCTAGGCGGGGGGCCAGACAATGAGCAGTTCTTC
. | TRBJ2-7 | TRBV5-4 | once | CASSLWGADSEQYF | TGTGCCAGCAGCTTGTGGGGGGCCGATAGCGAGCAGTACTTC
. | TRBJ2-7 | TRBV30 | . | CAWSVMARLYF | TGTGCCTGGAGTGTAATGGCACGGCTGTACTTC
. | TRBJ2-5 | TRBV7-9 | . | CASSEIGAQETQYF | TGTGCCAGCAGCGAGATAGGGGCCCAAGAGACCCAGTACTTC
. | TRBJ2-7 | TRBV6-1 | . | CASSEAHSLSYEQYF | TGTGCCAGCAGTGAAGCCCACAGTTTATCCTACGAGCAGTACTTC
. | TRBJ1-3 | TRBV6-1 | . | CASSDGGASGNTIYF | TGTGCCAGCAGTGATGGGGGCGCATCTGGAAACACCATATATTTT
. | TRBJ1-2 | TRBV2 | . | CASRGFGYTF | TGTGCTTCTAGGGGGTTCGGCTACACCTTC
. | TRBJ2-5 | TRBV19 | . | CASRSEQGRETQYF | TGTGCCAGTAGGTCTGAACAGGGCCGGGAGACCCAGTACTTC
TRBD1 | TRBJ1-5 | TRBV10-3 | . | CAISRDRDDQPQHF | TGTGCCATCAGCCGAGACAGGGATGATCAGCCCCAGCATTTT
TRBD2 | TRBJ2-7 | TRBV27 | . | CASSSRLAGGSYEQYF | TGTGCCAGCAGTTCCCGACTAGCGGGGGGCTCCTACGAGCAGTACTTC
TRBD1 | TRBJ1-1 | TRBV5-1 | once | CASSLNPGTGGYTEAFF | TGCGCCAGCAGCTTAAACCCCGGGACAGGGGGCTACACTGAAGCTTTCTTT
. | TRBJ2-3 | TRBV9 | . | CASSVTGTDTQYF | TGTGCCAGCAGCGTAACTGGCACAGATACGCAGTATTTT
TRBD1 | TRBJ1-2 | TRBV10-3 | once | CAISTGTGIQYGYTF | TGTGCCATCAGTACGGGGACAGGGATTCAGTATGGCTACACCTTC
. | TRBJ2-7 | TRBV2 | . | CASSQGTSYEQYF | TGTGCCAGCAGTCAAGGGACCTCCTACGAGCAGTACTTC
. | TRBJ1-5 | TRBV2 | . | CASSDWGRDNQPQHF | TGTGCCAGCAGTGATTGGGGGCGCGACAATCAGCCCCAGCATTTT
. | TRBJ2-3 | TRBV7-6 | . | CASSPRPDRPTDTQYF | TGTGCCAGCAGCCCACGACCGGACAGACCCACAGATACGCAGTATTTT
. | TRBJ2-5 | TRBV5-1 | . | CASSLMEAQYF | TGCGCCAGCAGCTTGATGGAGGCCCAGTACTTC
. | TRBJ1-1 | TRBV2 | . | CASSIRPGQTEAFF | TGTGCCAGCAGTATCCGACCGGGACAAACTGAAGCTTTCTTT
. | TRBJ1-5 | TRBV6-1 | medium-sized | CASKGVNSNQPQHF | TGTGCCAGCAAGGGGGTTAATAGCAATCAGCCCCAGCATTTT
. | TRBJ2-5 | TRBV27 | . | CASSLRGSQETQYF | TGTGCCAGCAGTTTGAGGGGCAGCCAAGAGACCCAGTACTTC
TRBD1 | TRBJ1-6 | TRBV7-2 | few | CASSLELHRGGSPLHF | TGTGCCAGCAGCTTAGAGCTCCACAGGGGAGGCTCACCCCTCCACTTT
TRBD2 | TRBJ2-1 | TRBV19 | . | CASSIEGGVQFF | TGTGCCAGTAGTATAGAGGGGGGGGTGCAGTTCTTC
. | TRBJ1-1 | TRBV2 | . | CASMGLLNTEAFF | TGTGCCAGCATGGGTCTGCTGAACACTGAAGCTTTCTTT
. | TRBJ1-1 | TRBV13 | few | CASSQETDVAFF | TGTGCCAGCAGCCAAGAGACGGACGTGGCTTTCTTT
. | TRBJ1-6 | TRBV7-9 | . | CASSLSASPLHF | TGTGCCAGCAGCTTATCTGCTTCACCCCTCCACTTT
. | TRBJ1-5 | TRBV6-6 | . | CASGQGLRNQPQHF | TGTGCCAGCGGGCAGGGTCTTCGCAATCAGCCCCAGCATTTT
. | TRBJ1-1 | TRBV7-9 | . | CASSLDPNTEAFF | TGTGCCAGCAGCTTAGACCCGAACACTGAAGCTTTCTTT
. | TRBJ1-6 | TRBV27 | . | CASTSAPNYNSPLHF | TGTGCCAGCACCTCAGCCCCCAACTATAATTCACCCCTCCACTTT
TRBD1 | TRBJ1-6 | TRBV27 | . | CASRRQGSSPLHF | TGTGCCAGCAGGAGACAGGGCAGTTCACCCCTCCACTTT
TRBD2 | TRBJ2-2 | TRBV29-1 | . | CSVLLAGGPNGELFF | TGCAGCGTCCTACTAGCGGGGGGGCCGAACGGGGAGCTGTTTTTT
. | TRBJ1-2 | TRBV23-1 | . | CASSQSNRGCAHGYTF | TGCGCCAGCAGTCAATCTAATAGGGGATGTGCTCATGGCTACACCTTC
TRBD2 | TRBJ2-7 | TRBV9 | . | CASSPSSGRGYEQYF | TGTGCCAGCAGCCCATCTAGCGGGCGCGGCTACGAGCAGTACTTC
. | TRBJ1-3 | TRBV6-6 | . | CASSPAGGNTIYF | TGTGCCAGCAGTCCGGCAGGCGGAAACACCATATATTTT
. | TRBJ2-3 | TRBV15 | . | CATSREEGDTDTQYF | TGTGCCACCAGCAGAGAGGAGGGGGACACAGATACGCAGTATTTT
. | TRBJ2-5 | TRBV2 | . | CASSLDYSETQYF | TGTGCCAGCTCCCTTGACTACTCTGAGACCCAGTACTTC
. | TRBJ2-5 | TRBV5-1 | . | CASSIGGGETQYF | TGCGCCAGCAGCATAGGAGGGGGAGAGACCCAGTACTTC
. | TRBJ1-3 | TRBV9 | once | CASSVALFRNAGNTIYF | TGTGCCAGCAGCGTAGCCCTTTTCCGAAACGCTGGAAACACCATATATTTT
. | TRBJ2-2 | TRBV7-8 | once | CASSYRGGINTGELFF | TGTGCCAGCAGCTACAGGGGGGGAATTAACACCGGGGAGCTGTTTTTT
. | TRBJ2-1 | TRBV7-9 | few | CASSPGRSSYNEQFF | TGTGCCAGCAGCCCCGGGAGATCTTCCTACAATGAGCAGTTCTTC
TRBD1 | TRBJ1-1 | TRBV5-1 | . | CASSWAGGTEAFF | TGCGCCAGCAGCTGGGCAGGGGGCACTGAAGCTTTCTTT
TRBD1 | TRBJ1-1 | TRBV5-1 | . | CASSLFGDSEAFF | TGCGCCAGCAGCCTATTTGGGGACAGTGAAGCTTTCTTT
. | TRBJ2-7 | TRBV5-1 | . | CASSLGPASTYEQYF | TGCGCCAGCAGCTTGGGGCCGGCCTCAACCTACGAGCAGTACTTC
. | TRBJ1-1 | TRBV6-5 | . | CASSYSRRVRNTEAFF | TGTGCCAGCAGTTACTCGAGGAGGGTTCGGAACACTGAAGCTTTCTTT
. | TRBJ1-5 | TRBV7-9 | . | CASSLGPRSQPQHF | TGTGCCAGCAGCTTGGGCCCCCGTAGTCAGCCCCAGCATTTT
TRBD1 | TRBJ1-1 | TRBV5-4 | . | CASNGQGALNTEAFF | TGTGCCAGCAACGGACAGGGGGCTTTGAACACTGAAGCTTTCTTT
. | TRBJ2-5 | TRBV7-8 | . | CASSLWTEQETQYF | TGTGCCAGCAGCCTCTGGACAGAACAAGAGACCCAGTACTTC
. | TRBJ1-2 | TRBV14 | . | CASSQFESGGYTF | TGTGCCAGCAGCCAATTTGAGTCGGGCGGCTACACCTTC